The next 27 T cell receptor beta chains were all read from a single sample in a study of shared clonotypes between healthy human individuals. This table comes from immunoSEQ multiplex PCR, and its TCRdb copy is limited to in-frame clones, with some not included. The sample shows over 2 million clones, around 90% of them seen only once. The sample consisted of naive CD4+ T cells from PBMCs. Subset given: CD45RA+ positively selected. The receptors come from a young man in good health. Some clones in this sample may be carry-over from other donors' samples.

The chain recombines TRBV25-1 with TRBJ1-1, with D possibly being TRBD1 (6 bases). The V gene lost 7 bases and the J gene lost 4 bases, with 13 bases spanning the gap. The CDR3 runs 13 residues. Germline V gene data show CDR1 as MGHDK and CDR2 as SYGVNS. CDR3 DNA sequence: TGTGCCAGCAACACGCTAGGGGGCACTGAAGCTTTCTTT. Its protein is CASNTLGGTEAFF.

The chain links TRBV28 to TRBJ1-5; TRBD1 agrees at 9 bases. After removal of 10 bases from V and 6 bases from J, the junction contained 10 bases not matched to a gene. In germline, CDR1 is MDHEN, CDR2 SYDVKM. The CDR3 sequence is 14 residues long. The CDR3 spells CAITGGQGFQPQHF. Written as DNA, the CDR3 is TGTGCCATCACGGGGGGACAGGGCTTTCAGCCCCAGCATTTT.

The rearrangement joins TRBV5-3 to TRBJ2-7, with D tentatively TRBD1 or TRBD2 (6 bases each). TRBV5-3 has ORF status, its function being uncertain. V was cut by 1 base and J by 4 bases, with 15 bases left in between. The CDR3 totals 15 residues. CDR3 amino acids: CARSLLLGGTYEQYF. The CDR3 bases are TGTGCCAGAAGCTTGCTCCTAGGGGGGACATACGAGCAGTACTTC.

The chain has TRBV5-1 and TRBJ2-3; tentatively, D is TRBD1 or TRBD2 (6 bases each). V was trimmed by 0 bases and J by 4 bases, leaving 12 bases between them. The CDR3 loop spans 15 amino acids. Germline V gene data show CDR1 as SGHRS and CDR2 as YFSETQ. DNA for the CDR3: TGCGCCAGCAGCTTGGCCGGGGGCCGCTCAGATACGCAGTATTTT. This encodes CASSLAGGRSDTQYF.

DNA for the CDR3: TGTGCCAGTAGTCTCGCCTTTTGGGAGACCCAGTACTTC. It specifies CASSLAFWETQYF. This chain uses TRBV19 with TRBJ2-5, with D uncertain. Trimming left V 5 bases short and J 5 bases short, with 12 bases between. The CDR3 is 13 amino acids. Germline-derived CDR1 and CDR2 are LNHDA and SQIVND (reference sequence).

This chain joins TRBV7-8 and TRBJ2-5; D is undetermined. The germline V gene has CDR1 SGHVS and CDR2 FQNEAQ. V lost 6 bases, J lost 0 bases, and 2 bases lay in between. The CDR3 length is 11 residues. The CDR3 is CASRDQETQYF. Here the CDR3 DNA reads TGTGCCAGCAGGGACCAAGAGACCCAGTACTTC.

The CDR3 DNA reads TGTGCCAGCAGCGTAGCCGGGACAGGGTGGATCGCTGAAGCTTTCTTT. Translation: CASSVAGTGWIAEAFF. The rearrangement links TRBV5-6 to TRBJ1-1, with TRBD1 identical over 9 bases. The CDR3 loop spans 16 amino acids. Per the germline V gene, CDR1 is SGHDT and CDR2 is YYEEEE. Losses at the gene ends were 4 bases for V and 6 bases for J; bases not matched to a gene: 13. The whole variable domain, filled in from reference TRBV5-6 and TRBJ1-1, reads DAGVTQSPTHLIKTRGQQVTLRCSPKSGHDTVSWYQQALGQGPQFIFQYYEEEERQRGNFPDRFSGHQFPNYSSELNVNALLLGDSALYLCASSVAGTGWIAEAFFGQGTRLTVV.

The chain recombines TRBV5-1 with TRBJ2-3; D remains ambiguous. Germline lookup yields CDR1 SGHRS and CDR2 YFSETQ. Trimming took off 4 bases at V and 1 base at J, with 16 bases between the two ends. CDR3 length: 16 residues. DNA of the CDR3: TGCGCCAGCAGCCCTCAGATCGCTGGCGGCACAGATACGCAGTATTTT. Amino acid sequence: CASSPQIAGGTDTQYF.

This clone was counted once. The chain joins TRBV5-8 to TRBJ1-5; D may be TRBD1 (5 bases). Trimming shortened V by 0 bases and J by 1 base, and 8 bases separated the two germline ends. Per germline, CDR1 SGHTS and CDR2 YDEGEE. The CDR3 spans 15 residues. The CDR3, as DNA: TGTGCCAGCAGCTTGGGGGGCCGAAGCAATCAGCCCCAGCATTTT. Its protein is CASSLGGRSNQPQHF.

J is TRBJ2-1 and V is TRBV5-4; 7 bases agree with TRBD2. Trimming took 4 bases from V and 7 from J; bases not matched to a gene: 5. There are 13 residues in the CDR3. The germline gives CDR1 SGHNT, CDR2 YYREEE (reference sequence). CDR3 coding DNA: TGTGCCAGCAGCCCAAAGGGAGGGAATGAGCAGTTCTTC. Translation: CASSPKGGNEQFF.

The genes are TRBV7-2 and TRBJ1-1; the D is unclear. V lost 2 bases, J lost 1 base, and 5 bases lay in between. The CDR3 contains 13 residues. CDR1 and CDR2 from the germline V gene are SGHTA and FQGNSA. The CDR3 region is CASSLFSNTEAFF. The CDR3 DNA reads as TGTGCCAGCAGCTTATTTTCGAACACTGAAGCTTTCTTT.

The rearrangement links TRBV28 to TRBJ1-1; no reliable D call. Trimming removed 8 bases from V and 0 bases from J, with 7 bases in between. The CDR3 extends over 12 amino acids. Germline V lookup: CDR1 MDHEN, CDR2 SYDVKM. The CDR3 loop reads CASGEVNTEAFF. The CDR3 region has the DNA TGTGCCAGCGGGGAGGTGAACACTGAAGCTTTCTTT.

In the case of this clone: The sample has other DNA sequences that encode this CDR3 too. The V and J genes are TRBV5-1 and TRBJ1-3, with D possibly being TRBD1 (6 bases). CDR3 length equals 14 residues. Germline CDR1 reads SGHRS; CDR2 reads YFSETQ. Deletions cut 2 bases from V and 2 bases from J, with 8 bases between. CDR3 bases: TGCGCCAGCAGCTTACCAGGGGCTGGAAACACCATATATTTT. Encoded protein: CASSLPGAGNTIYF.

The CDR3 nucleotides read TGTGCCAGCAGCCGGAAAGACAGGTACGAGCAGTACTTC. Amino acid sequence: CASSRKDRYEQYF. V and J are TRBV7-9 and TRBJ2-7; D is perhaps TRBD1 (6 bases). Trimming left V 5 bases short and J 4 bases short, with 12 bases between. The CDR3 is made up of 13 amino acids. From germline, CDR1 is SEHNR and CDR2 FQNEAQ (reference sequence).

This clone was counted a single time. Since a much larger clone is just one base distant, this may be a read error. The rearrangement links TRBV10-2 to TRBJ2-7; no definite D call. V was clipped by 6 bases and J by 0 bases, with 3 bases between them. The germline CDR1 and CDR2 sequences are WSHSY and SAAADI. The length of the CDR3 is 11 residues. CDR3 residues: CASSYSYEQYF. The CDR3 nucleotides read TGCGCCAGCAGCTACTCCTACGAGCAGTACTTC.

The rearrangement joins TRBV2 to TRBJ2-7; 7 bases are shared with TRBD1. The CDR3 consists of 15 residues. V shed 6 bases, J shed 0 bases, and the junction held 8 bases outside the gene matches. Germline loops: CDR1 SNHLY, CDR2 FYNNEI. The CDR3 DNA is TGTGCCAGCAGCTTGGACAGGCCTACCTCCTACGAGCAGTACTTC. This sequence encodes CASSLDRPTSYEQYF.

In its sample, this clone was seen once. CDR3 sequence: CASSLDGTGDYEQYF. The CDR3 coding sequence is TGTGCCAGCAGCTTAGATGGGACAGGGGACTACGAGCAGTACTTC. This chain uses TRBV11-3 with TRBJ2-7, with 10 bases identical to TRBD1. CDR1 SGHNT and CDR2 YENEEA come from the germline V gene. The CDR3 extends over 15 amino acids. V shed 0 bases, J shed 3 bases, and the junction held 2 bases outside the gene matches. The variable domain in full, with the rest retrieved from reference TRBV11-3 and TRBJ2-7, is EAGVVQSPRYKIIEKKQPVAFWCNPISGHNTLYWYLQNLGQGPELLIRYENEEAVDDSQLPKDRFSAERLKGVDSTLKIQPAELGDSAVYLCASSLDGTGDYEQYFGPGTRLTVT.

This chain joins TRBV28 and TRBJ1-5, with 10 positions matching TRBD1. V lost 5 bases, J lost 7 bases, and 8 bases stayed unmatched. Germline values: CDR1 MDHEN, CDR2 SYDVKM. The CDR3 is 15 amino acids. CDR3 DNA: TGTGCCAGCAGTCCTCCGGGACAGGGGTGGCAGCCCCAGCATTTT. It translates to CASSPPGQGWQPQHF.

V is TRBV2 and J is TRBJ1-4; possible D gene TRBD1, 5 bases. Germline V gene sequence: CDR1 SNHLY, CDR2 FYNNEI. The CDR3 sequence is 15 residues long. Trimming removed 1 base at V and 8 bases at J, with 14 bases between. The DNA of the CDR3 is TGTGCCAGCAGTGAAGGGTCCGGGGGAGGAGAAAAACTGTTTTTT. Amino acid sequence: CASSEGSGGGEKLFF.

The J gene is TRBJ2-5, the V gene TRBV5-1; no definite D call. The germline V and J ends were trimmed by 0 bases and 3 bases, with 6 bases remaining between them. The CDR3 runs to 13 residues. Germline V gives CDR1 SGHRS, CDR2 YFSETQ. This CDR3 reads CASSLASEETQYF. The CDR3 DNA reads as TGCGCCAGCAGCTTGGCCTCGGAAGAGACCCAGTACTTC.

The chain joins TRBV5-1 to TRBJ1-3, with a tentative D call TRBD1 (5 bases). CDR3 size: 14 residues. Germline V gives CDR1 SGHRS, CDR2 YFSETQ. Trimming took 4 bases from V and 4 from J, leaving 12 bases between them. The CDR3 reads CASSPGVFGNTIYF. In nucleotides, the CDR3 is TGCGCCAGCAGCCCGGGGGTTTTCGGAAACACCATATATTTT.

The chain has TRBV10-3 and TRBJ2-7, with D possibly being TRBD2 (5 bases). V gave up 6 bases and J gave up 4 bases, with 7 bases separating them. Germline V gene lookup returns CDR1 ENHRY and CDR2 SYGVKD. This CDR3 comprises 11 residues. The CDR3 loop reads CAISGGYEQYF. For the CDR3, the DNA is TGTGCCATCAGCGGCGGGTACGAGCAGTACTTC.

The chain is built from TRBV7-3 and TRBJ2-7, with 11 bases matching TRBD1. The CDR3 extends over 15 amino acids. Trimming removed 2 bases from V and 3 bases from J; junction bases left unmatched: 3. Per germline, CDR1 SGHTA and CDR2 FQGTGA. CDR3 region: CASSLAGTGGYEQYF. CDR3 sequence (DNA): TGTGCCAGCAGCTTAGCCGGGACAGGGGGCTACGAGCAGTACTTC.

The genes are TRBV5-1 and TRBJ2-1; the D gene is possibly TRBD2 (6 bases). CDR1 SGHRS and CDR2 YFSETQ come from the germline V gene. Trimming removed 3 bases from V and 4 bases from J, with 20 bases in between. The CDR3 spans 17 residues. In nucleotides, the CDR3 is TGCGCCAGCAGCTCAATCCTAAAAGCGGGTTCGTACAATGAGCAGTTCTTC. Translating it yields CASSSILKAGSYNEQFF. The full variable domain, its missing parts supplied by reference TRBV5-1 and TRBJ2-1, is KAGVTQTPRYLIKTRGQQVTLSCSPISGHRSVSWYQQTPGQGLQFLFEYFSETQRNKGNFPGRFSGRQFSNSRSEMNVSTLELGDSALYLCASSSILKAGSYNEQFFGPGTRLTVL.

This rearrangement joins TRBV5-4 to TRBJ1-2; 9 bases are a match to TRBD1. This CDR3 spans 13 amino acids. Trimming cost V 5 bases and J 7 bases; bases outside gene matches: 6. Germline CDR1 SGHNT, CDR2 YYREEE (reference sequence). CDR3 sequence (DNA): TGTGCCAGCAGAGCCGGGACAGGGTTTGGCTACACCTTC. It is translated as CASRAGTGFGYTF.

This clone occurred once. This specimen includes other DNA sequences encoding the same CDR3. The chain recombines TRBV5-1 with TRBJ2-5; D may be TRBD2 (5 bases). Germline V gene data show CDR1 as SGHRS and CDR2 as YFSETQ. V was trimmed by 4 bases and J by 2 bases, leaving 9 bases between them. This CDR3 comprises 13 residues. In DNA, the CDR3 is TGCGCCAGCAGCCTACTAGGTCAAGAGACCCAGTACTTC. It encodes CASSLLGQETQYF.

This sequence joins TRBV5-6 and TRBJ2-4; weak D call: TRBD2 (5 bases). Trimming stripped 4 bases from V and 0 bases from J, with 14 bases between. The CDR3 runs 16 residues. The germline V gene has CDR1 SGHDT and CDR2 YYEEEE. As DNA, the CDR3 is TGTGCCAGCAGCCCAGGACTCATCCTAGCCAAAAACATTCAGTACTTC. It translates to CASSPGLILAKNIQYF. The variable domain in full, completed from reference TRBV5-6 and TRBJ2-4, reads DAGVTQSPTHLIKTRGQQVTLRCSPKSGHDTVSWYQQALGQGPQFIFQYYEEEERQRGNFPDRFSGHQFPNYSSELNVNALLLGDSALYLCASSPGLILAKNIQYFGAGTRLSVL.